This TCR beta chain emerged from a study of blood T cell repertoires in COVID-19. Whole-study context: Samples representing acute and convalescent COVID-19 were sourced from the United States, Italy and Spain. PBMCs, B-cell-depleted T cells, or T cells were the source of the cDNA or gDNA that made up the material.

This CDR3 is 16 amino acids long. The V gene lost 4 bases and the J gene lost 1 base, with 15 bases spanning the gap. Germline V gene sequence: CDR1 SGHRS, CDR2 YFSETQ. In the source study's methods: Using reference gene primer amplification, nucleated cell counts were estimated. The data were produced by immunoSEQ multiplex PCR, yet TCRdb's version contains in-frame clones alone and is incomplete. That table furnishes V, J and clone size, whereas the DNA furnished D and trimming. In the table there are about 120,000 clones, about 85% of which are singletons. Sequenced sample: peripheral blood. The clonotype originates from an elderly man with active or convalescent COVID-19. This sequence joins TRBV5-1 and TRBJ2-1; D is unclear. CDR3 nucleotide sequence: TGCGCCAGCAGCCTCTTTAGTCGAGCGTCCTACAATGAGCAGTTCTTC. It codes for CASSLFSRASYNEQFF.